This T cell receptor (beta chain) is drawn from a study of blood T cell repertoires in COVID-19. Study as a whole: Whether acute or convalescent, the COVID-19 samples came from the United States, Italy and Spain.

Authors' analysis steps: Amplification from reference gene primers served as the basis for estimated nucleated cell counts. Generated by immunoSEQ multiplex PCR, the TCRdb table keeps only in-frame clones and is missing some. V, J and clone size are those of that table, while D and trimming were read from the DNA. The sample includes a few hundred thousand clones, 91% of them seen just once. The germline V gene has CDR1 SNHLY and CDR2 FYNNEI. This CDR3 is built from 14 residues. J was trimmed by 0 bases and V by 3 bases; bases with no gene match: 1. The clonotype originates from a person under 35 with COVID-19, enrolled during active disease. The chain employs TRBV2 and TRBJ2-7; the match to TRBD2 covers 8 bases. The material sequenced was peripheral blood. CDR3 in amino acids: CASSDSGNSYEQYF. DNA for the CDR3: TGTGCCAGCAGTGATAGCGGGAACTCCTACGAGCAGTACTTC.